This T cell receptor beta chain was identified during a study of PD-1 blockade in classical Hodgkin lymphoma. Regarding the study as a whole: Lower baseline TCR diversity was reported for newly diagnosed patients than for healthy donors. The diversity seen at baseline in complete responders resembled that of newly diagnosed patients.

Relapses following autologous stem cell transplantation were seen in all patients, with brentuximab vedotin exposure varying. Best responses were complete response, partial response or progressive disease. The V and J ends lost 1 base and 11 bases respectively, with 7 bases between them. The CDR3 is made up of 11 amino acids. Per germline, CDR1 SGHTS and CDR2 YDEGEE. TCRdb's table, derived via immunoSEQ multiplex PCR, lists solely in-frame clones and lacks some. The data hold about 39,000 clones, with 88% observed a single time. Concerning this clone: The antigen is unknown.

The TCR sequence derives from a human donor with classical Hodgkin lymphoma. The chain employs TRBV5-8 and TRBJ2-1; D is unresolved. The sample was peripheral blood mononuclear cells (PBMCs), taken at baseline. As DNA, the CDR3 is TGTGCCAGCAGCTTGCCGGCTAAGCAGTTCTTC. It yields the protein CASSLPAKQFF.